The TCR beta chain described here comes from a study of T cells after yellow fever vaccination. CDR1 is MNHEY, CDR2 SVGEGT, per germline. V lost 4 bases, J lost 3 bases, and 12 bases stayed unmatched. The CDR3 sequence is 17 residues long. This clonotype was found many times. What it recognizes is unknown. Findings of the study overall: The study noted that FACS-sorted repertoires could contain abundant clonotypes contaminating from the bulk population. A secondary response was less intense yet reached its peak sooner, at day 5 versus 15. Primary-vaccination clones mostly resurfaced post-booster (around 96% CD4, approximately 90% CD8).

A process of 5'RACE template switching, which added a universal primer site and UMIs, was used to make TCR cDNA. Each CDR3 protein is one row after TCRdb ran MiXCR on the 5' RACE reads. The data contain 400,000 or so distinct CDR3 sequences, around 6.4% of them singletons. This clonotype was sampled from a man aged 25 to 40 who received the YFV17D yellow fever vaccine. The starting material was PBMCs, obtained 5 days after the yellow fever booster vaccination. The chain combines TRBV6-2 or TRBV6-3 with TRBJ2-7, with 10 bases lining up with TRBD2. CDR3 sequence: CASSSPASGSRGYEQYF. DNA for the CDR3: TGTGCCAGCAGTTCCCCGGCTAGCGGGAGTAGAGGCTACGAGCAGTACTTC.